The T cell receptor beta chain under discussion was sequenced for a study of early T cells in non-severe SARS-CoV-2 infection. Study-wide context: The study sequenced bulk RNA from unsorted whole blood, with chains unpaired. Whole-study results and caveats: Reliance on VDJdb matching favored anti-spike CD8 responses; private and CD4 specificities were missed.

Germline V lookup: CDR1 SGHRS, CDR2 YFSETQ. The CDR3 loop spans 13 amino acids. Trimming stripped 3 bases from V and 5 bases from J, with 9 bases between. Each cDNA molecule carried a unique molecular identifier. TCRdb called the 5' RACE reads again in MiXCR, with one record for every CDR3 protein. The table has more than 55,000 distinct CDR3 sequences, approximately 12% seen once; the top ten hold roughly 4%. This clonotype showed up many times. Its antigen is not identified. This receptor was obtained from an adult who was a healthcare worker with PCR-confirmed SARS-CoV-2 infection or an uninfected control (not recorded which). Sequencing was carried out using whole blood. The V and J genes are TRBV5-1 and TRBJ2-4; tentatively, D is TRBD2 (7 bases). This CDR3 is CASSSGGQNIQYF. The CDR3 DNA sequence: TGCGCCAGCAGCTCGGGGGGCCAAAACATTCAGTACTTC.